The 30 T cell receptor beta chains below come from one sample, sequenced in a study of cytomegalovirus exposure and HLA in healthy donors. Profiled with immunoSEQ multiplex PCR; TCRdb holds only in-frame clones, not every one. The sample lists about 160,000 clones, 65% to 90% occurring once. Sample: PBMCs. These receptors originate from a woman aged 18-29 years in good health and CMV-seronegative.

The chain has TRBV19 and TRBJ1-1, with D possibly being TRBD1 (5 bases). This CDR3 spans 12 amino acids. Trimming cost V 7 bases and J 5 bases, with 11 bases left between them. Germline V gene lookup returns CDR1 LNHDA and CDR2 SQIVND (reference sequence). CDR3 sequence (DNA): TGTGCCAGTATGACGGGGGGTACTGAAGCTTTCTTT. Protein product: CASMTGGTEAFF. Full variable domain (remainder filled in from reference TRBV19 and TRBJ1-1): DGGITQSPKYLFRKEGQNVTLSCEQNLNHDAMYWYRQDPGQGLRLIYYSQIVNDFQKGDIAEGYSVSREKKESFPLTVTSAQKNPTAFYLCASMTGGTEAFFGQGTRLTVV.

DNA for the CDR3: TGTGCCAGTAGTATTAGCGTCTCTGGGGCCAACGTCCTGACTTTC. This encodes CASSISVSGANVLTF. This rearrangement joins TRBV19 to TRBJ2-6; D possibly corresponds to TRBD2 (5 bases). The CDR3 consists of 15 residues. Germline-derived CDR1 and CDR2 are LNHDA and SQIVND (reference sequence). The V gene lost 3 bases and the J gene lost 0 bases, with 6 bases spanning the gap. Full variable domain (missing parts from reference TRBV19 and TRBJ2-6): DGGITQSPKYLFRKEGQNVTLSCEQNLNHDAMYWYRQDPGQGLRLIYYSQIVNDFQKGDIAEGYSVSREKKESFPLTVTSAQKNPTAFYLCASSISVSGANVLTFGAGSRLTVL.

V is TRBV18 and J is TRBJ1-2, with unresolved D. Trimming removed 2 bases from V and 1 base from J, with 14 bases in between. The CDR3 contains 16 residues. The germline gives CDR1 KGHSH, CDR2 LQKENI. The CDR3 bases are TGTGCCAGCTCACCATTTTCCCACCAGGATAACTATGGCTACACCTTC. Translation: CASSPFSHQDNYGYTF.

CDR3 nucleotides: TGTGCCAGCAGCTTCCCCGAGGCGGTCGGGGAGCTGTTTTTT. This codes for CASSFPEAVGELFF. The chain combines TRBV7-9 with TRBJ2-2; D uncertain. There are 14 residues in the CDR3. Germline assignment: CDR1 SEHNR and CDR2 FQNEAQ (reference sequence). V dropped 3 bases and J dropped 7 bases, with 12 bases sitting between them.

This rearrangement joins TRBV7-2 to TRBJ2-5; perhaps TRBD2 as D (6 bases). Trimming shortened V by 3 bases and J by 4 bases, and 9 bases separated the two germline ends. Germline V gene sequence: CDR1 SGHTA, CDR2 FQGNSA. The CDR3 has 13 amino acids. This CDR3 is CASSLEAGETQYF. In DNA, the CDR3 is TGTGCCAGCAGCTTGGAAGCGGGAGAGACCCAGTACTTC.

The rearrangement joins TRBV7-9 to TRBJ2-3, with 7 positions matching TRBD1. V was pared by 1 base and J by 7 bases, with 5 bases of the junction left unmatched. In germline, CDR1 is SEHNR, CDR2 FQNEAQ (reference sequence). The CDR3 has 14 residues. CDR3 region: CASSLEGRGYTQYF. For the CDR3, the DNA is TGTGCCAGCAGCTTAGAGGGCAGGGGGTATACGCAGTATTTT.

This CDR3 is CASSFLTGQGVHEQYF. In nucleotides, the CDR3 is TGTGCCAGCAGCTTCCTAACGGGACAGGGCGTCCACGAGCAGTACTTC. This chain connects TRBV11-2 to TRBJ2-7; 9 bases line up with TRBD1. The CDR3 totals 16 residues. Looked up from germline, CDR1 is SGHAT and CDR2 is FQNNGV. V lost 3 bases, J lost 5 bases, and 11 bases stayed unmatched.

A few counts support this clone. The J gene is TRBJ2-7, the V gene TRBV14; TRBD2 matches at 9 bases. This CDR3 contains 16 residues. V shed 1 base and J 4 bases; nucleotides not matched to a gene: 8. Germline CDR1 reads SGHDN; CDR2 reads FVKESK. Here the CDR3 reads CASSQGRAGGKYEQYF. The CDR3 DNA sequence: TGTGCCAGCAGCCAAGGACGAGCGGGAGGCAAGTACGAGCAGTACTTC.

CDR3 loop: CASSAQGSYGYTF. The CDR3 DNA reads as TGTGCCAGCAGTGCCCAGGGAAGCTATGGCTACACCTTC. The genes are TRBV25-1 and TRBJ1-2; D might be TRBD1 (5 bases). The V and J ends lost 4 bases and 4 bases respectively, with 10 bases between them. There are 13 residues in the CDR3. Looked up from germline, CDR1 is MGHDK and CDR2 is SYGVNS.

The rearrangement joins TRBV7-2 to TRBJ2-7, with a tentative D call TRBD1 (5 bases). Germline-derived CDR1 and CDR2 are SGHTA and FQGNSA. Between the trimmed V and J ends, which lost 5 bases and 2 bases, there was a span of 10 bases. CDR3 size: 13 residues. CDR3 sequence (DNA): TGTGCCAGCAGCGTACAGGTGGCCTACGAGCAGTACTTC. This sequence encodes CASSVQVAYEQYF.

This clone appeared a few times. The chain combines TRBV30 with TRBJ1-6; D possibly corresponds to TRBD1 (6 bases). The CDR3 is 13 residues long. Germline V CDR1 and CDR2: GTSNPN, SVGIG (reference sequence). The V end lost 2 bases, the J end lost 9 bases, and 11 bases lay between the germline ends. The CDR3 DNA is TGTGCCTGGAGTAGCCAGGGGAGTTCACCCCTCCACTTT. Amino acid sequence: CAWSSQGSSPLHF.

This clone was picked up a small number of times. The rearrangement links TRBV7-2 to TRBJ2-2; D is undetermined. Looked up from germline, CDR1 is SGHTA and CDR2 is FQGNSA. This CDR3 is built from 17 residues. V was pared by 1 base and J by 5 bases, with 17 bases between. The CDR3 nucleotides are TGTGCCAGCAGCTTAGACCCCACCGTCGTCAGGACCGGGGAGCTGTTTTTT. The encoded protein is CASSLDPTVVRTGELFF.

This clone has just one count. The V gene is TRBV19, the J gene TRBJ2-6, with 7 bases that match TRBD2. The CDR3 length is 15 residues. The J segment lost 2 bases and the V segment lost 6 bases, leaving 4 bases of the junction unmatched. Germline V lookup: CDR1 LNHDA, CDR2 SQIVND (reference sequence). The CDR3 region is CASRPRGAGANVLTF. The CDR3 DNA reads TGTGCCAGTAGGCCCCGGGGGGCTGGGGCCAACGTCCTGACTTTC.

CDR3 in DNA: TGTGCCACCAGCAGGTCCGCGAGAGACTCCGAGCAGTACTTC. This gives the protein CATSRSARDSEQYF. The V and J genes are TRBV15 and TRBJ2-7; D gene ambiguous. Trimming took 3 bases from V and 6 from J, leaving 15 bases between them. The CDR3 totals 14 residues. The germline V gene encodes CDR1 LNHNV and CDR2 YYDKDF (reference sequence).

The V gene is TRBV14, the J gene TRBJ2-5; TRBD2 might be the D (6 bases). CDR1 and CDR2 (germline): SGHDN, FVKESK. The CDR3 is made up of 17 amino acids. Trimming took off 4 bases at V and 4 bases at J, with 22 bases between the two ends. CDR3 coding DNA: TGTGCCAGCAGCCGCCAGAAGGGGCAGGGTAGCGGAGAGACCCAGTACTTC. As protein: CASSRQKGQGSGETQYF. The full variable domain, with the rest looked up from reference TRBV14 and TRBJ2-5, is EAGVTQFPSHSVIEKGQTVTLRCDPISGHDNLYWYRRVMGKEIKFLLHFVKESKQDESGMPNNRFLAERTGGTYSTLKVQPAELEDSGVYFCASSRQKGQGSGETQYFGPGTRLLVL.

The V call is TRBV4-3, the J call TRBJ1-2; D not resolved. V dropped 0 bases and J dropped 3 bases, with 11 bases sitting between them. In germline, CDR1 is LGHNA, CDR2 YSLEER. The CDR3 has 15 amino acids. CDR3 in DNA: TGCGCCAGCAGCCAAGAGATGAGGGAACACTATGGCTACACCTTC. Translated, it gives CASSQEMREHYGYTF.

The chain carries TRBV11-3 and TRBJ2-1; maybe TRBD1 (5 bases). Trimming left V 2 bases short and J 4 bases short, with 9 bases between. The germline V gene encodes CDR1 SGHNT and CDR2 YENEEA. This CDR3 is 14 amino acids long. The CDR3 bases are TGTGCCAGCAGCTTATCAGGGCCATACAATGAGCAGTTCTTC. This codes for CASSLSGPYNEQFF.

The V and J genes are TRBV7-2 and TRBJ2-1, with a possible D match to TRBD1 (6 bases). The germline gives CDR1 SGHTA, CDR2 FQGNSA. The CDR3 is 15 residues long. The V end was cut by 1 base, the J end by 12 bases, with 19 bases between. The CDR3 reads CASSLGPGHVSGQFF. In DNA, the CDR3 is TGTGCCAGCAGCTTAGGGCCGGGACACGTCTCGGGGCAGTTCTTC.

The rearrangement links TRBV11-2 to TRBJ2-5, with TRBD2 matching over 7 bases. Germline V CDR1 and CDR2: SGHAT, FQNNGV. The CDR3 sequence is 14 residues long. The trim removed 4 bases at V and 6 bases at J, leaving 8 bases unmatched. The CDR3 DNA follows: TGTGCCAGCAGCTCGGGACTATCTTACAAGACCCAGTACTTC. This sequence encodes CASSSGLSYKTQYF. The full variable domain, with the rest looked up from reference TRBV11-2 and TRBJ2-5, is EAGVAQSPRYKIIEKRQSVAFWCNPISGHATLYWYQQILGQGPKLLIQFQNNGVVDDSQLPKDRFSAERLKGVDSTLKIQPAKLEDSAVYLCASSSGLSYKTQYFGPGTRLLVL.

The chain links TRBV19 to TRBJ1-4; 7 bases agree with TRBD1. Looked up from germline, CDR1 is LNHDA and CDR2 is SQIVND (reference sequence). J gave up 7 bases and V 6 bases, and 11 bases lay outside the gene matches. CDR3 size: 15 residues. The CDR3 spells CASRTGDVGGEKLFF. CDR3 nucleotide sequence: TGTGCCAGTAGAACAGGGGATGTCGGAGGTGAAAAACTGTTTTTT.

In this sample, this clone turned up a few times. The chain links TRBV2 to TRBJ1-5; TRBD1 aligns across 7 bases. CDR1 is SNHLY and CDR2 is FYNNEI in the germline V gene. Losses at the gene ends were 7 bases for V and 5 bases for J; bases not matched to a gene: 5. The CDR3 is 13 residues long. In DNA form, the CDR3 reads TGTGCCAGCAACAGGGGCGGTCATCAGCCCCAGCATTTT. It codes for CASNRGGHQPQHF.

This clone was picked up a small number of times. The chain is built from TRBV7-6 and TRBJ1-2; 8 bases are a match to TRBD1. CDR3 length: 17 amino acids. Germline lookup yields CDR1 SGHVS and CDR2 FNYEAQ. The ends lost 5 bases at V and 3 bases at J; junction bases unmatched: 14. The CDR3 region is CASSLLMGAGGDYGYTF. CDR3 nucleotide sequence: TGTGCCAGCAGCCTACTCATGGGGGCAGGGGGCGACTATGGCTACACCTTC. Full variable domain (missing parts from reference TRBV7-6 and TRBJ1-2): GAGVSQSPRYKVTKRGQDVALRCDPISGHVSLYWYRQALGQGPEFLTYFNYEAQQDKSGLPNDRFSAERPEGSISTLTIQRTEQRDSAMYRCASSLLMGAGGDYGYTFGSGTRLTVV.

This chain joins TRBV4-3 and TRBJ2-1, with TRBD2 matching over 12 bases. This CDR3 comprises 18 residues. V lost 1 base, J lost 4 bases, and 8 bases stayed unmatched. Germline CDR1 LGHNA, CDR2 YSLEER. CDR3 coding DNA: TGCGCCAGCAGCCAAGTAGGCCTAGCGGGAGGGCCATACAATGAGCAGTTCTTC. It yields the protein CASSQVGLAGGPYNEQFF.

DNA for the CDR3: TGCGCCAGCAGGAACGGTGCTGGGGCCAACGTCCTGACTTTC. Its translation is CASRNGAGANVLTF. The chain recombines TRBV5-1 with TRBJ2-6; D is undetermined. V gave up 5 bases and J gave up 2 bases, with 8 bases separating them. This CDR3 comprises 14 residues. Germline CDR1 SGHRS, CDR2 YFSETQ.

The CDR3 sequence is CASSPRLGAEAFF. The CDR3 coding sequence is TGTGCCAGCTCACCGAGGCTAGGGGCTGAAGCTTTCTTT. V gene TRBV18 combines with J gene TRBJ1-1; tentative D call: TRBD1 (5 bases). The CDR3 loop spans 13 amino acids. Trimming cost V 3 bases and J 6 bases, with 11 bases left between them. Germline CDR1 reads KGHSH; CDR2 reads LQKENI.

The V and J genes are TRBV4-3 and TRBJ1-1; 8 nucleotides agree with TRBD1. CDR3 length equals 17 residues. Per germline, CDR1 LGHNA and CDR2 YSLEER. V was clipped by 4 bases and J by 1 base; unmatched bases: 11. The CDR3 DNA follows: TGCGCCAGCAGCCCCCGGATCCAGGGGGCTGCGAACACTGAAGCTTTCTTT. Its protein product is CASSPRIQGAANTEAFF.

The count of this clone is one. The J gene is TRBJ2-5, the V gene TRBV5-6; maybe TRBD2 (6 bases). V lost 4 bases and J lost 3, with 10 bases in between. The CDR3 has 13 amino acids. Germline V lookup: CDR1 SGHDT, CDR2 YYEEEE. Written as DNA, the CDR3 is TGTGCCAGCAGCCGGGACTTTAAAGAGACCCAGTACTTC. Translating gives CASSRDFKETQYF. The full variable domain, completed using reference TRBV5-6 and TRBJ2-5, is DAGVTQSPTHLIKTRGQQVTLRCSPKSGHDTVSWYQQALGQGPQFIFQYYEEEERQRGNFPDRFSGHQFPNYSSELNVNALLLGDSALYLCASSRDFKETQYFGPGTRLLVL.

The chain combines TRBV5-1 with TRBJ2-5; maybe TRBD2 (7 bases). Trimming took 7 bases from V and 4 from J, leaving 14 bases between them. This CDR3 is built from 13 residues. Germline V gene lookup returns CDR1 SGHRS and CDR2 YFSETQ. CDR3 nucleotide sequence: TGCGCCAGCGTATCGGGGGGCGGAGAGACCCAGTACTTC. Encoded protein: CASVSGGGETQYF.

The chain is built from TRBV6-1 and TRBJ1-6; D may be TRBD1 (6 bases). Trimming shortened V by 2 bases and J by 0 bases, and 17 bases separated the two germline ends. CDR1 is MNHNS, CDR2 SASEGT, per germline. CDR3 length equals 19 residues. The CDR3 protein is CASSEIIWDTGSYNSPLHF. DNA of the CDR3: TGTGCCAGCAGTGAAATAATCTGGGACACCGGCTCCTATAATTCACCCCTCCACTTT.

The chain couples TRBV6-5 to TRBJ2-7; D is undetermined. The ends were cut back, 8 bases at V and 5 bases at J, with 13 bases in the middle. Germline values: CDR1 MNHEY, CDR2 SVGAGI. The CDR3 extends over 12 amino acids. In nucleotides, the CDR3 is TGTGCCAGCTCCCCTAGAGGCGACGAGCAGTACTTC. Its translation is CASSPRGDEQYF.